Below, 9 T cell receptor beta chains from the same sample are listed, as sequenced in a study of radiation and T cells in renal cell carcinoma. The table came from immunoSEQ multiplex PCR; TCRdb's copy has only in-frame clones and leaves some out. The sample lists approximately 22,000 clones, roughly 80% occurring once. The sample's time point: baseline pretreatment blood. This sample's treatment: 15 Gy SBRT to primary tumor, nephrectomy 4 weeks later. This material consisted of blood, taken from a patient whose treatment included radiotherapy and nephrectomy. These receptors originate from a man aged 55 to 70 with renal cell carcinoma.

The V call is TRBV7-2, the J call TRBJ2-7; weak D call: TRBD1 (5 bases). The CDR3 totals 12 residues. CDR1 is SGHTA and CDR2 is FQGNSA in the germline V gene. V lost 1 base to trimming and J lost 7 bases, with 8 bases between them. CDR3: CASSLVRVEQYF. Here the CDR3 DNA reads TGTGCCAGCAGCTTAGTCAGGGTTGAGCAGTACTTC.

This chain joins TRBV9 and TRBJ1-1, with a weak D call TRBD1 (5 bases). CDR1 SGDLS and CDR2 YYNGEE come from the germline V gene. V lost 4 bases to trimming and J lost 3 bases, with 19 bases between them. The CDR3 has 16 amino acids. The chain's CDR3 is CASSLSQAKGDTEAFF. DNA of the CDR3: TGTGCCAGCAGCCTCAGCCAGGCAAAAGGGGACACTGAAGCTTTCTTT.

In DNA, the CDR3 is TGTGCCAGCAGCACCGACAGATCGGGTGGCTACACCTTC. This gives the protein CASSTDRSGGYTF. This sequence joins TRBV7-2 and TRBJ1-2; possibly TRBD1 for D (5 bases). Germline lookup yields CDR1 SGHTA and CDR2 FQGNSA. V was cut by 5 bases and J by 7 bases, with 14 bases left in between. The CDR3 runs 13 residues.

This clone was found many times. This chain connects TRBV7-3 to TRBJ1-2, with 10 bases matching TRBD1. The CDR3 spans 15 residues. V lost 3 bases to trimming and J lost 4 bases; unmatched junction nucleotides: 5. The germline V gene encodes CDR1 SGHTA and CDR2 FQGTGA. CDR3 nucleotides: TGTGCCAGCAGCTTTGGGACAGGGGAAGGCTATGGCTACACCTTC. It is translated as CASSFGTGEGYGYTF.

This chain connects TRBV10-3 to TRBJ2-7; possibly TRBD2 for D (5 bases). The V gene lost 7 bases and the J gene lost 3 bases, with 13 bases spanning the gap. CDR3 length equals 13 residues. CDR1 ENHRY and CDR2 SYGVKD come from the germline V gene. The CDR3 DNA follows: TGTGCCATCAAAGCTCAAGCGGACTACGAGCAGTACTTC. Protein sequence: CAIKAQADYEQYF.

The chain recombines TRBV18 with TRBJ1-1; D possibly corresponds to TRBD1 (6 bases). The CDR3 contains 11 residues. V gave up 6 bases and J gave up 11 bases, with 13 bases separating them. CDR1 is KGHSH and CDR2 is LQKENI in the germline V gene. The CDR3 DNA sequence: TGTGCCAGCTCTCTGAACAGGGAGGCTTTCTTT. Encoded protein: CASSLNREAFF.

V gene TRBV4-3 combines with J gene TRBJ2-7; TRBD2 is a possible D gene (5 bases). This CDR3 is built from 14 residues. CDR1 and CDR2 (germline): LGHNA, YSLEER. Trimming stripped 0 bases from V and 6 bases from J, with 12 bases between. The CDR3 region is CASSQDTRAAEQYF. CDR3 sequence (DNA): TGCGCCAGCAGCCAAGACACCCGAGCGGCCGAGCAGTACTTC.

The chain is built from TRBV7-6 and TRBJ2-5; D tentatively reads TRBD1 or TRBD2 (7 bases each). V lost 5 bases and J lost 14, with 27 bases in between. The CDR3 is 15 amino acids. CDR1 and CDR2 (germline): SGHVS, FNYEAQ. The CDR3 DNA is TGTGCCAGCAGCCCCCCAGGGGGGGTTTTGGGTGGGGACTACTTC. This translates into CASSPPGGVLGGDYF. The full variable domain, rest sourced from reference TRBV7-6 and TRBJ2-5, is GAGVSQSPRYKVTKRGQDVALRCDPISGHVSLYWYRQALGQGPEFLTYFNYEAQQDKSGLPNDRFSAERPEGSISTLTIQRTEQRDSAMYRCASSPPGGVLGGDYFGPGTRLLVL.

V and J are TRBV4-1 and TRBJ2-3; possibly TRBD1 or TRBD2 for D (5 bases each). Per germline, CDR1 MGHRA and CDR2 YSYEKL. The V end lost 2 bases, the J end lost 2 bases, and 14 bases lay between the germline ends. This CDR3 contains 16 residues. CDR3 bases: TGCGCCAGCAGCCAAATTCCGGGACCCAACACAGATACGCAGTATTTT. Protein: CASSQIPGPNTDTQYF.